The TCR beta chain under discussion was sequenced for a study of STAT5B mutations in CD4+ large granular lymphocyte leukemia. Buffy coats from healthy blood donors served as controls. The protocol was immunoSEQ multiplex PCR, while the TCRdb copy is restricted to in-frame clones and leaves out a portion. Of about 38,000 clones in the sample, approximately 85% were seen once. Germline V gene sequence: CDR1 MNHNS, CDR2 SASEGT. The V gene end was trimmed by 10 bases and the J gene end by 4 bases; junction bases not matched to a gene: 6. The CDR3 contains 13 residues. The chain joins TRBV6-1 to TRBJ1-4; 7 bases match TRBD1. The origin of this receptor is a human donor in good health. The sequencing sample was made of CD4+ T cells from blood buffy coats. CDR3 protein: CATRQGLNEKLFF. DNA for the CDR3: TGTGCCACGCGACAGGGTCTTAATGAAAAACTGTTTTTT.